Here is one TCR beta chain with its context. Its antigen is unidentified. In germline, CDR1 is SNHLY, CDR2 FYNNEI. Unmatched junction bases numbered 4, after V lost 5 bases and J lost 6 bases. The CDR3 contains 14 residues. Via MiXCR, TCRdb re-called the reads, giving one row per CDR3 protein. The table records hundreds of thousands of distinct CDR3 sequences, 30% to 40% of them present only once. This record comes from a study of T cell repertoires in cytomegalovirus infection. Across the study: CMV infection and matching HLA type were both indicated by public TCR beta signatures.

General observations from the study: Based on cumulative public TCR beta family frequency, carriers of CMV plus the relevant HLA were identified. The ex vivo response showed dominance by HLA-C-restricted CMV-specific TCR beta clonotypes.

The rearrangement uses TRBV2 and TRBJ2-2, with 9 bases aligning to TRBD1. The origin of this receptor is a human donor in good health (CMV status not recorded). Some clones in this sample may be carry-over from other donors' samples. The specimen was cultured PBMCs, collected from culture after CMV antigen stimulation. In nucleotides, the CDR3 is TGTGCCAGCAGTAACAGGGGGCTCGCCGGGGAGCTGTTTTTT. Amino acids: CASSNRGLAGELFF.